The source of this TCR beta chain is a study of CD8 T cells in ankylosing spondylitis. Regarding the study as a whole: Significant enrichment of disease-linked clones was reportedly seen in matched ankylosing spondylitis synovial fluid.

About this clonotype: Its antigen is currently unknown.

TCRdb used MiXCR to reprocess the 5' RACE reads, holding one entry per CDR3 protein. The table shows 30,000 to 45,000 distinct CDR3 sequences, with more than 9.5% occurring only once. This CDR3 has 12 amino acids. V was shortened by 3 bases and J by 6 bases, with 10 bases between the two germline ends. Germline-derived CDR1 and CDR2 are SGHDT and YYEEEE. V is TRBV5-6 and J is TRBJ2-7, with D perhaps TRBD2 (5 bases). The specimen was synovial fluid, either unsorted or a sorted T cell fraction (not recorded which). The clonotype comes from a male donor with ankylosing spondylitis. The CDR3 sequence: CASSSDFFEQYF. The CDR3 nucleotides read TGTGCCAGCAGCTCGGACTTCTTCGAGCAGTACTTC.